These 28 T cell receptor beta chains were sequenced from one sample in a study of shared clonotypes between healthy human individuals. Assay: immunoSEQ multiplex PCR; the TCRdb copy retains only in-frame clones and omits some. The sample includes about 2.1 million clones, 80% to 95% seen only once; the top ten take more than 1.5%. Naive CD8 populations comprised CD45RO-negative cells positively selected for CCR7, excluding terminally differentiated effector memory CD45RA+ cells. The sequencing sample was made of naive CD8+ T cells from PBMCs. These receptors were taken from a man aged 18 to 30 in good health. Some clones in this sample may be carry-over from other donors' samples.

The CDR3 DNA sequence: TGTGCCAGCAGCCCGGTTTCCGATTATCGCTACAATGAGCAGTTCTTC. Amino acids: CASSPVSDYRYNEQFF. The chain links TRBV7-2 to TRBJ2-1; D is undetermined. From germline, CDR1 is SGHTA and CDR2 FQGNSA. The CDR3 is 16 residues long. Trimming took 5 bases from V and 3 from J, leaving 17 bases between them.

The chain uses TRBV27 and TRBJ2-7; 9 nucleotides line up with TRBD1. V dropped 5 bases and J dropped 0; count of bases not matched to a gene: 5. This CDR3 has 15 residues. Looked up from germline, CDR1 is MNHEY and CDR2 is SMNVEV (reference sequence). Here the CDR3 reads CASSTTGGHSYEQYF. The CDR3, as DNA: TGTGCCAGCAGTACAACAGGGGGCCACTCCTACGAGCAGTACTTC.

The CDR3: CASSLTGGVGYEQYF. The CDR3 bases are TGTGCCAGCAGCCTAACAGGGGGCGTCGGCTACGAGCAGTACTTC. J is TRBJ2-7 and V is TRBV27, with 9 nucleotides matching TRBD1. This CDR3 is built from 15 residues. Germline CDR1 MNHEY, CDR2 SMNVEV (reference sequence). Unmatched junction bases numbered 9, after V lost 6 bases and J lost 3 bases.

The chain has TRBV9 and TRBJ2-5, with 7 nucleotides matching TRBD1. This CDR3 spans 14 amino acids. Germline V gene lookup returns CDR1 SGDLS and CDR2 YYNGEE. Trimming at V came to 4 bases and at J to 2 bases, leaving 5 bases not matched to a gene. CDR3 bases: TGTGCCAGCAGCCCCGACAGGGAGCAAGAGACCCAGTACTTC. It yields the protein CASSPDREQETQYF. Full variable domain (remainder filled in from reference TRBV9 and TRBJ2-5): DSGVTQTPKHLITATGQRVTLRCSPRSGDLSVYWYQQSLDQGLQFLIQYYNGEERAKGNILERFSAQQFPDLHSELNLSSLELGDSALYFCASSPDREQETQYFGPGTRLLVL.

The chain couples TRBV6-4 to TRBJ2-1; 10 bases agree with TRBD2. The V segment lost 0 bases and the J segment 7 bases; nucleotides outside the gene matches: 9. Germline CDR1 reads MRHNA; CDR2 reads SNTAGT. CDR3 length: 17 residues. CDR3 DNA sequence: TGTGCCAGCAGTGACTCTCCCGGACTAGCGGCGGGGAATGAGCAGTTCTTC. Protein: CASSDSPGLAAGNEQFF.

The V call is TRBV29-1, the J call TRBJ2-3; D gene ambiguous. This CDR3 is built from 11 residues. Trimming took off 5 bases at V and 3 bases at J, with 6 bases between the two ends. Germline V gene data show CDR1 as SQVTM and CDR2 as ANQGSEA. The CDR3 DNA reads as TGCAGCGTTAGTAAGACAGATACGCAGTATTTT. Translating it yields CSVSKTDTQYF.

The J gene is TRBJ2-1, the V gene TRBV28; D possibly corresponds to TRBD2 (6 bases). The CDR3 length is 15 residues. The V gene's germline CDR1 is MDHEN and CDR2 SYDVKM. V lost 3 bases to trimming and J lost 6 bases, with 15 bases between them. The CDR3 DNA reads as TGTGCCAGCAGTTTTGGTAGCGGAACGAGCAATGAGCAGTTCTTC. It specifies CASSFGSGTSNEQFF.

The sample holds one count of this clone. V and J are TRBV5-1 and TRBJ1-1; D remains unclear. Germline assignment: CDR1 SGHRS and CDR2 YFSETQ. This CDR3 contains 16 residues. The germline V and J ends were trimmed by 1 base and 8 bases, with 21 bases remaining between them. CDR3 DNA sequence: TGCGCCAGCAGCTTGACGTGGGAGGCACCCAGGTCGGAAGCTTTCTTT. Protein product: CASSLTWEAPRSEAFF.

The chain is built from TRBV30 and TRBJ1-6, with D unclear. This CDR3 contains 13 residues. V was cut by 2 bases and J by 7 bases, with 9 bases left in between. Germline-derived CDR1 and CDR2 are GTSNPN and SVGIG (reference sequence). CDR3 sequence: CAWSSGNNSPLHF. CDR3 sequence (DNA): TGTGCCTGGAGTTCGGGGAACAATTCACCCCTCCACTTT.

The chain is built from TRBV7-9 and TRBJ1-5, with 7 bases fitting TRBD1. V trimming: 0 bases; J trimming: 5 bases; junction bases outside the gene matches: 10. CDR3 size: 17 residues. In germline, CDR1 is SEHNR, CDR2 FQNEAQ (reference sequence). This CDR3 is CASSLAYRGQSDQPQHF. The CDR3 DNA follows: TGTGCCAGCAGCTTAGCGTACCGGGGACAGTCGGATCAGCCCCAGCATTTT.

This clone was detected once. Other DNA sequences in the sample encode the same CDR3. V usage is TRBV7-9 and J usage is TRBJ2-2; no clear D gene. Germline lookup yields CDR1 SEHNR and CDR2 FQNEAQ (reference sequence). The V and J ends lost 3 bases and 5 bases respectively, with 4 bases between them. The CDR3 contains 12 residues. CDR3 DNA: TGTGCCAGCAGCTTCAAGACCGGGGAGCTGTTTTTT. It codes for CASSFKTGELFF.

The V call is TRBV2, the J call TRBJ2-2, with 10 bases that match TRBD2. The length of the CDR3 is 16 residues. CDR1 is SNHLY and CDR2 is FYNNEI in the germline V gene. V gave up 10 bases and J gave up 7 bases; unmatched junction bases: 15. The CDR3 nucleotides read TGTGCCACCTCAGCAGTAGGGACTAGCGTAAGCGGGGAGCTGTTTTTT. This gives the protein CATSAVGTSVSGELFF.

The rearrangement joins TRBV9 to TRBJ2-7, with a weak D call TRBD1 (5 bases). The CDR3 spans 16 residues. Germline CDR1 is SGDLS and CDR2 is YYNGEE. V lost 3 bases to trimming and J lost 2 bases, with 18 bases between them. The CDR3, as DNA: TGTGCCAGCAGCGCCTCGGACACTTCAAACCCCTACGAGCAGTACTTC. Encoded protein: CASSASDTSNPYEQYF. The variable domain in full, completed from reference TRBV9 and TRBJ2-7, reads DSGVTQTPKHLITATGQRVTLRCSPRSGDLSVYWYQQSLDQGLQFLIQYYNGEERAKGNILERFSAQQFPDLHSELNLSSLELGDSALYFCASSASDTSNPYEQYFGPGTRLTVT.

The rearrangement joins TRBV6-5 to TRBJ2-3; 7 bases line up with TRBD2. In germline, CDR1 is MNHEY, CDR2 SVGAGI. The CDR3 is 13 amino acids. The V segment lost 10 bases and the J segment 4 bases; nucleotides outside the gene matches: 8. CDR3 coding DNA: TGTGCCATAACCGGGGGGACCGCAGATACGCAGTATTTT. Translating it yields CAITGGTADTQYF.

The chain uses TRBV27 and TRBJ2-7; D may be TRBD2 (5 bases). The CDR3 has 14 residues. V lost 8 bases and J lost 7, with 21 bases in between. Germline V lookup: CDR1 MNHEY, CDR2 SMNVEV (reference sequence). The CDR3 DNA follows: TGTGCCAGCGCAAACGGGCAGGTCTGGAGGGAGCAGTACTTC. Translated, it gives CASANGQVWREQYF.

The gene calls are TRBV7-8 and TRBJ2-1, with 9 bases identical to TRBD2. CDR1 and CDR2 (germline): SGHVS, FQNEAQ. This CDR3 has 16 amino acids. V shed 5 bases, J shed 7 bases, and the junction held 12 bases outside the gene matches. DNA for the CDR3: TGTGCCAGCAGCCCGTCTCTGCGGGAGGGCCGAAATGAGCAGTTCTTC. This encodes CASSPSLREGRNEQFF. Drawing the rest from reference TRBV7-8 and TRBJ2-1, the complete variable domain is GAGVSQSPRYKVAKRGQDVALRCDPISGHVSLFWYQQALGQGPEFLTYFQNEAQLDKSGLPSDRFFAERPEGSVSTLKIQRTQQEDSAVYLCASSPSLREGRNEQFFGPGTRLTVL.

V gene TRBV27 combines with J gene TRBJ1-1; 8 bases fit TRBD1. Per the germline V gene, CDR1 is MNHEY and CDR2 is SMNVEV (reference sequence). Trimming took 5 bases from V and 1 from J; bases not matched to a gene: 9. This CDR3 contains 16 residues. CDR3 sequence reads: CASSRGSGTGNTEAFF. The CDR3 DNA reads TGTGCCAGCAGTCGCGGATCGGGGACAGGGAACACTGAAGCTTTCTTT.

This sequence joins TRBV28 and TRBJ2-2; D is possibly TRBD1 (7 bases). The CDR3 extends over 15 amino acids. Germline-derived CDR1 and CDR2 are MDHEN and SYDVKM. V lost 6 bases and J lost 3, with 14 bases in between. The CDR3 bases are TGTGCCAGCAGATATGACAGGGAGGACACCGGGGAGCTGTTTTTT. Amino acid sequence: CASRYDREDTGELFF.

The chain recombines TRBV5-1 with TRBJ2-1; D is ambiguous. Trimming removed 2 bases from V and 1 base from J, with 10 bases in between. CDR1 SGHRS and CDR2 YFSETQ come from the germline V gene. The CDR3 spans 15 residues. CDR3 nucleotides: TGCGCCAGCAGCTTTTTGGACGGTTCCTACAATGAGCAGTTCTTC. Residues: CASSFLDGSYNEQFF.

This chain connects TRBV7-9 to TRBJ2-2, with D perhaps TRBD2 (6 bases). The germline V and J ends were trimmed by 3 bases and 1 base, with 12 bases remaining between them. Germline V gene data show CDR1 as SEHNR and CDR2 as FQNEAQ (reference sequence). There are 16 residues in the CDR3. CDR3 sequence (DNA): TGTGCCAGCAGCTTGGGGAGGAAAAGGAACACCGGGGAGCTGTTTTTT. Protein product: CASSLGRKRNTGELFF.

The chain carries TRBV11-2 and TRBJ2-7, with 7 positions matching TRBD1. Germline V lookup: CDR1 SGHAT, CDR2 FQNNGV. Germline trimming cut 1 base from V and 6 bases from J; bases unmatched to any gene: 6. CDR3 length: 14 residues. The CDR3 DNA reads as TGTGCCAGCAGCTTAGGGCAAAGGGGGCCCGAGCAGTACTTC. Its translation: CASSLGQRGPEQYF.

This clone came up once. The gene calls are TRBV18 and TRBJ1-5, with D hard to call. Germline CDR1 is KGHSH and CDR2 is LQKENI. V was pared by 0 bases and J by 7 bases, with 10 bases between. This CDR3 comprises 14 residues. In DNA, the CDR3 is TGTGCCAGCTCACCACCTCTGGCCGGGCAGCCCCAGCATTTT. Encoded protein: CASSPPLAGQPQHF.

The J gene is TRBJ1-1, the V gene TRBV5-8; the match to TRBD1 covers 7 bases. Germline CDR1 is SGHTS and CDR2 is YDEGEE. Trimming removed 0 bases from V and 8 bases from J; junction bases left unmatched: 10. This CDR3 region has 15 residues. The CDR3 reads CASSLETGQGREAFF. For the CDR3, the DNA is TGTGCCAGCAGCTTGGAGACAGGGCAAGGAAGGGAAGCTTTCTTT.

The chain joins TRBV7-2 to TRBJ1-1, with D unclear. Looked up from germline, CDR1 is SGHTA and CDR2 is FQGNSA. With 6 bases removed from V and 6 bases from J, the gap between germline ends came to 14 bases. The CDR3 runs 13 residues. The CDR3 DNA is TGTGCCAGCAGTTCAATCGACGGACCTGAAGCTTTCTTT. The encoded protein is CASSSIDGPEAFF.

A note on this clone: The sample has other DNA sequences that encode this CDR3 too. The rearrangement joins TRBV10-3 to TRBJ1-5; 9 positions match TRBD1. The CDR3 has 14 amino acids. The V gene's germline CDR1 is ENHRY and CDR2 SYGVKD. V was clipped by 4 bases and J by 2 bases; unmatched bases: 0. The CDR3 DNA follows: TGTGCCATCAGTGGGACAGGGGGCAATCAGCCCCAGCATTTT. It translates to CAISGTGGNQPQHF.

Of note for this clone: Other DNA sequences in the sample encode the same CDR3. This chain links TRBV11-2 with TRBJ2-7; tentatively, D is TRBD2 (5 bases). CDR1 SGHAT and CDR2 FQNNGV come from the germline V gene. Trimming removed 3 bases from V and 4 bases from J, with 10 bases in between. The CDR3 loop spans 13 amino acids. The CDR3 bases are TGTGCCAGCAGCTTTTCCTCGGGATACGAGCAGTACTTC. It codes for CASSFSSGYEQYF.

This chain connects TRBV7-7 to TRBJ2-3; 9 positions agree with TRBD2. This CDR3 comprises 16 residues. Trimming at V came to 1 base and at J to 3 bases, leaving 5 bases not matched to a gene. Germline CDR1 reads SSHAT; CDR2 reads FNYEAQ (reference sequence). Here the CDR3 reads CASSLGGRGETDTQYF. The CDR3 DNA follows: TGTGCCAGCAGCTTAGGCGGGAGGGGTGAAACAGATACGCAGTATTTT.

The rearrangement links TRBV27 to TRBJ2-7; 12 bases are a match to TRBD2. Trimming removed 6 bases from V and 3 bases from J; junction bases left unmatched: 3. Germline assignment: CDR1 MNHEY and CDR2 SMNVEV (reference sequence). The CDR3 is 14 residues long. As DNA, the CDR3 is TGTGCCAGCAGACTAGCGGGAGGTTACTACGAGCAGTACTTC. It is translated as CASRLAGGYYEQYF.